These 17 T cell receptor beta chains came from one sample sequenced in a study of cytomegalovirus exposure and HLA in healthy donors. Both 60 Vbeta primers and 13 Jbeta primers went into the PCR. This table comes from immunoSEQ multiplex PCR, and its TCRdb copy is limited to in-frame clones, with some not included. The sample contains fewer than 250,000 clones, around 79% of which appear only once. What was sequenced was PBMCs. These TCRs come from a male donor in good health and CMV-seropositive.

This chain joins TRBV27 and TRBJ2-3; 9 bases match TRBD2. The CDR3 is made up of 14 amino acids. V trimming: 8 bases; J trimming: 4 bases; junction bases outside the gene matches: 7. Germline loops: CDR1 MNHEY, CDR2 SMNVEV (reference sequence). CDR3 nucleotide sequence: TGTGCCAGCTGTTGGCGGGGGGGATCAGATACGCAGTATTTT. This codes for CASCWRGGSDTQYF.

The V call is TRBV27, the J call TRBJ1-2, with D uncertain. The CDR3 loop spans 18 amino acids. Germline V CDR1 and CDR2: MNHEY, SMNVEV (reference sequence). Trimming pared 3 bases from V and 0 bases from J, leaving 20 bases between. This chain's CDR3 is CASSFEGRGKSSNYGYTF. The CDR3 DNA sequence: TGTGCCAGCAGTTTTGAGGGCCGGGGAAAGAGTTCTAACTATGGCTACACCTTC.

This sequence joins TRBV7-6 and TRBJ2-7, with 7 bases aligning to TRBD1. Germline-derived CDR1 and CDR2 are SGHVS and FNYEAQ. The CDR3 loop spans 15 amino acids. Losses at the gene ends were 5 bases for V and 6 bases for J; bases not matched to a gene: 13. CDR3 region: CASSPYRGSLGEQYF. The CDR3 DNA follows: TGTGCCAGCAGCCCTTACAGGGGTTCATTAGGCGAGCAGTACTTC.

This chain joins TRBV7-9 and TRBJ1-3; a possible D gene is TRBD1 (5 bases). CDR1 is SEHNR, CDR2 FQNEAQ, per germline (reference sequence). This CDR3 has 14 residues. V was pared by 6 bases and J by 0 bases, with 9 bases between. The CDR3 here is CASRGGVSGNTIYF. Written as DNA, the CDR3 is TGTGCCAGCAGGGGAGGGGTCTCTGGAAACACCATATATTTT.

This CDR3 is CASSQFRTAAYEQYF. In DNA form, the CDR3 reads TGTGCCAGCAGTCAGTTTCGGACAGCGGCCTACGAGCAGTACTTC. The chain combines TRBV7-2 with TRBJ2-7; tentatively, D is TRBD1 (6 bases). V was pared by 6 bases and J by 2 bases, with 17 bases between. The CDR3 is 15 residues long. Germline V CDR1 and CDR2: SGHTA, FQGNSA.

The DNA for the CDR3 is TGTGCCAGCAGTGTTCAGGGGGCAGGCACTGAAGCTTTCTTT. Translating gives CASSVQGAGTEAFF. The chain links TRBV2 to TRBJ1-1, with 8 bases identical to TRBD1. The ends lost 4 bases at V and 4 bases at J; junction bases unmatched: 5. Germline assignment: CDR1 SNHLY and CDR2 FYNNEI. The CDR3 runs to 14 residues. The full variable domain, completed using reference TRBV2 and TRBJ1-1, is EPEVTQTPSHQVTQMGQEVILRCVPISNHLYFYWYRQILGQKVEFLVSFYNNEISEKSEIFDDQFSVERPDGSNFTLKIRSTKLEDSAMYFCASSVQGAGTEAFFGQGTRLTVV.

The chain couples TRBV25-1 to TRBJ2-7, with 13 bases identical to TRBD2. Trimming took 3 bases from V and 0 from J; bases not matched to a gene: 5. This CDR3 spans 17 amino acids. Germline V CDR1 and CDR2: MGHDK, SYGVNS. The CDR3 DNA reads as TGTGCCAGCAGTGATACTAGCGGGAGGGCCCTCTCCTACGAGCAGTACTTC. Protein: CASSDTSGRALSYEQYF.

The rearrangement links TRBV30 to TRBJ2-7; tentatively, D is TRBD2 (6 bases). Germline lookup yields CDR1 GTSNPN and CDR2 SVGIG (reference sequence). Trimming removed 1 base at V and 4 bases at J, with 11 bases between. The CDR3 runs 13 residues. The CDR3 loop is CAWSASVTYEQYF. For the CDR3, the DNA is TGTGCCTGGAGTGCTAGCGTAACGTACGAGCAGTACTTC.

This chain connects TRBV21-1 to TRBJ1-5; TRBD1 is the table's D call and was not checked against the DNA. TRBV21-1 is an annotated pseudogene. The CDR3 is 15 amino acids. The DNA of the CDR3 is TGTGCCAGCAGCAACGACGGACGGACACATCAGCCCCAGCATTTT. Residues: CASSNDGRTHQPQHF.

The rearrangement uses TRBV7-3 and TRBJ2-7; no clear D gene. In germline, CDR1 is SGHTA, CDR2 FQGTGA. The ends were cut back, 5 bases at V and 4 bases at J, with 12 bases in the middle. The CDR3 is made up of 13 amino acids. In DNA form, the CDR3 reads TGTGCCAGCAGCGCGAACCGAGGTTACGAGCAGTACTTC. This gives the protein CASSANRGYEQYF.

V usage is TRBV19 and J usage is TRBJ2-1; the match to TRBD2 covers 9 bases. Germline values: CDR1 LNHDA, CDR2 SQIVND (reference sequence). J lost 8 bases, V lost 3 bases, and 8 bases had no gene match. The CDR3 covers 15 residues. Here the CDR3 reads CASSIISGGPDEQFF. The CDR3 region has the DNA TGTGCCAGTAGTATTATTAGCGGGGGCCCGGATGAGCAGTTCTTC. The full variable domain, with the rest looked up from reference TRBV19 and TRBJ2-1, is DGGITQSPKYLFRKEGQNVTLSCEQNLNHDAMYWYRQDPGQGLRLIYYSQIVNDFQKGDIAEGYSVSREKKESFPLTVTSAQKNPTAFYLCASSIISGGPDEQFFGPGTRLTVL.

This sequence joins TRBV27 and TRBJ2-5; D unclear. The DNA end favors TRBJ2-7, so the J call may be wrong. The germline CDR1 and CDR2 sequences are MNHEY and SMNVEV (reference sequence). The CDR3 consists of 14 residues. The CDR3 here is CASSFAPIRYEQYF. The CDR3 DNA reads TGTGCCAGCAGCTTTGCCCCCATCCGCTACGAGCAGTACTTC.

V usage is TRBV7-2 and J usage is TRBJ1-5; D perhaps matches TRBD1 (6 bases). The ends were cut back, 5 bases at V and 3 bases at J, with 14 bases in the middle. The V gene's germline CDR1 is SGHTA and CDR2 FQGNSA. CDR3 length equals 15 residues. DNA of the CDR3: TGTGCCAGCAGCAATGACAACAGGGCCAATCAGCCCCAGCATTTT. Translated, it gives CASSNDNRANQPQHF.

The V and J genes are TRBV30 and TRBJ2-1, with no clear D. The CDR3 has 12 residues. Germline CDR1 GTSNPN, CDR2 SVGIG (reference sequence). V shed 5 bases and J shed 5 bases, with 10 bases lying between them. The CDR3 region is CAWGKRDNEQFF. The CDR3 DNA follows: TGTGCCTGGGGTAAGAGAGACAATGAGCAGTTCTTC.

This CDR3 reads CASSPGQGTAKNIQYF. The CDR3 DNA reads TGTGCCAGCAGTCCGGGACAGGGGACTGCCAAAAACATTCAGTACTTC. The gene calls are TRBV28 and TRBJ2-4, with 10 bases aligning to TRBD1. V trimming: 5 bases; J trimming: 1 base; junction bases outside the gene matches: 5. This CDR3 has 16 amino acids. CDR1 and CDR2 (germline): MDHEN, SYDVKM.

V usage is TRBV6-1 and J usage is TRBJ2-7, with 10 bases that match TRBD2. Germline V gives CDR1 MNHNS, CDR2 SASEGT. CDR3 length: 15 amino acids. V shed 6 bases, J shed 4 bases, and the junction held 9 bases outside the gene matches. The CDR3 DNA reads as TGTGCCAGCAGGCTCGGGACTAGCGCGTTATACGAGCAGTACTTC. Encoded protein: CASRLGTSALYEQYF.

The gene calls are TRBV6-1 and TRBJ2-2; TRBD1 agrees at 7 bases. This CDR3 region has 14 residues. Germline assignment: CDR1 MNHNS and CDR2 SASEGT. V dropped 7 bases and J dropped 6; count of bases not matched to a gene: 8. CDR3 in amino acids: CASTETGTSGELFF. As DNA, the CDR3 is TGTGCCAGCACTGAGACAGGGACGTCCGGGGAGCTGTTTTTT.